A single sample is the source of the 18 T cell receptor beta chains below, sequenced in a study of T cell responses to AZD1222 COVID-19 vaccine. Using immunoSEQ multiplex PCR, the repertoire was profiled, and TCRdb retains in-frame clones only, with some absent. The repertoire has tens of thousands of clones, 75% to 90% of them found once; the top ten carry 2.4%. The sequenced sample was peripheral blood, obtained on day 0 of AZD1222 vaccination. The receptors here all came from an adult in good health.

This clone has a handful of counts. This rearrangement joins TRBV7-2 to TRBJ1-5; D is undetermined. CDR3 length: 13 amino acids. Per the germline V gene, CDR1 is SGHTA and CDR2 is FQGNSA. V lost 2 bases to trimming and J lost 10 bases, with 12 bases between them. The CDR3 sequence is CASSLSWGIPQHF. DNA for the CDR3: TGTGCCAGCAGCTTATCTTGGGGAATTCCCCAGCATTTT. Full variable domain (outside the CDR3, taken from reference TRBV7-2 and TRBJ1-5): GAGVSQSPSNKVTEKGKDVELRCDPISGHTALYWYRQSLGQGLEFLIYFQGNSAPDKSGLPSDRFSAERTGGSVSTLTIQRTQQEDSAVYLCASSLSWGIPQHFGDGTRLSIL.

J is TRBJ2-3 and V is TRBV6-1; 7 nucleotides match TRBD2. This CDR3 comprises 17 residues. From germline, CDR1 is MNHNS and CDR2 SASEGT. J was trimmed by 0 bases and V by 4 bases; bases with no gene match: 10. This CDR3 reads CASSAYLAVPSTDTQYF. The CDR3 coding sequence is TGTGCCAGCAGTGCGTACCTAGCGGTCCCTAGCACAGATACGCAGTATTTT.

The CDR3 loop is CASSNTGGGTGELFF. For the CDR3, the DNA is TGTGCCAGCAGCAACACAGGGGGAGGTACCGGGGAGCTGTTTTTT. The rearrangement joins TRBV6-5 to TRBJ2-2; 8 bases line up with TRBD1. Losses at the gene ends were 6 bases for V and 5 bases for J; bases not matched to a gene: 8. This CDR3 contains 15 residues. Germline lookup yields CDR1 MNHEY and CDR2 SVGAGI.

This clone showed up just once. This chain joins TRBV5-1 and TRBJ1-4; D may be TRBD1 (5 bases). V was cut by 2 bases and J by 5 bases, with 13 bases left in between. This CDR3 is built from 15 residues. From germline, CDR1 is SGHRS and CDR2 YFSETQ. The CDR3 region has the DNA TGCGCCAGCAGCTTAATCGGGACGGCAAATGAAAAACTGTTTTTT. This encodes CASSLIGTANEKLFF.

This sequence joins TRBV5-1 and TRBJ2-1; D remains unclear. The V gene lost 2 bases and the J gene lost 7 bases, with 13 bases spanning the gap. The CDR3 totals 14 residues. Germline CDR1 is SGHRS and CDR2 is YFSETQ. CDR3 sequence: CASSLRVGMNEQFF. CDR3 nucleotide sequence: TGCGCCAGCAGCTTACGGGTAGGGATGAATGAGCAGTTCTTC. The whole variable domain, filled in from reference TRBV5-1 and TRBJ2-1, reads KAGVTQTPRYLIKTRGQQVTLSCSPISGHRSVSWYQQTPGQGLQFLFEYFSETQRNKGNFPGRFSGRQFSNSRSEMNVSTLELGDSALYLCASSLRVGMNEQFFGPGTRLTVL.

The V gene is TRBV7-3, the J gene TRBJ2-7; 11 bases line up with TRBD2. J lost 5 bases, V lost 5 bases, and 2 bases had no gene match. The CDR3 contains 13 residues. Germline CDR1 SGHTA, CDR2 FQGTGA. The CDR3 region has the DNA TGTGCCAGCAGCCAACTAGCGGGAGACGAGCAGTACTTC. This codes for CASSQLAGDEQYF.

A single count supports this clone. The rearrangement joins TRBV24-1 to TRBJ1-5; D uncertain. The germline gives CDR1 KGHDR, CDR2 SFDVKD. The V end was cut by 5 bases, the J end by 5 bases, with 9 bases between. This CDR3 comprises 13 residues. Here the CDR3 reads CATSGKGDQPQHF. The CDR3 region has the DNA TGTGCCACCAGTGGGAAGGGCGATCAGCCCCAGCATTTT.

The chain has TRBV4-2 and TRBJ2-4; 8 bases line up with TRBD1. The trim removed 6 bases at V and 8 bases at J, leaving 3 bases unmatched. The CDR3 is made up of 12 amino acids. Germline-derived CDR1 and CDR2 are LGHNA and YNFKEQ. In DNA form, the CDR3 reads TGTGCCAGCAGGGACAGGGAGGACATTCAGTACTTC. Translating gives CASRDREDIQYF.

This sequence joins TRBV4-1 and TRBJ1-5; D is undetermined. V was shortened by 0 bases and J by 6 bases, with 6 bases between the two germline ends. Germline values: CDR1 MGHRA, CDR2 YSYEKL. CDR3 length: 13 amino acids. The CDR3 here is CASSQDGVQPQHF. CDR3 in DNA: TGCGCCAGCAGCCAAGATGGAGTTCAGCCCCAGCATTTT.

CDR3 in amino acids: CSAHGRGVSLEQYF. As DNA, the CDR3 is TGCAGCGCCCACGGTAGGGGGGTCTCCCTCGAGCAGTACTTC. The chain couples TRBV29-1 to TRBJ2-7; D is tentatively TRBD1 or TRBD2 (6 bases each). Per the germline V gene, CDR1 is SQVTM and CDR2 is ANQGSEA. The CDR3 consists of 14 residues. V lost 7 bases and J 6 bases, leaving 22 bases between the germline ends.

This clone was picked up one time. This sequence joins TRBV5-5 and TRBJ1-3; D is unresolved. There are 15 residues in the CDR3. V was pared by 4 bases and J by 0 bases, with 11 bases between. CDR1 SGHKS and CDR2 YYEKEE come from the germline V gene (reference sequence). The chain's CDR3 is CASSVGDYSGNTIYF. The CDR3 DNA reads TGTGCCAGCAGCGTGGGCGATTACTCTGGAAACACCATATATTTT.

V is TRBV30 and J is TRBJ1-1; 8 positions agree with TRBD1. CDR1 is GTSNPN and CDR2 is SVGIG in the germline V gene (reference sequence). The CDR3 runs 14 residues. V shed 2 bases and J 4 bases; nucleotides not matched to a gene: 6. The CDR3 here is CAWSRGQGGTEAFF. The CDR3 nucleotides are TGTGCCTGGAGTCGCGGACAGGGCGGCACTGAAGCTTTCTTT.

The rearrangement links TRBV7-2 to TRBJ1-6; D gene ambiguous. Per germline, CDR1 SGHTA and CDR2 FQGNSA. The CDR3 has 13 amino acids. Trimming stripped 2 bases from V and 14 bases from J, with 13 bases between. This CDR3 reads CASSLRQETALHF. CDR3 coding DNA: TGTGCCAGCAGCTTAAGGCAGGAAACGGCCCTCCACTTT.

There are a few counts of this clone. The rearrangement joins TRBV5-8 to TRBJ2-5; D gene unclear. This CDR3 comprises 11 residues. The V end lost 6 bases, the J end lost 4 bases, and 7 bases lay between the germline ends. The germline V gene encodes CDR1 SGHTS and CDR2 YDEGEE. DNA for the CDR3: TGTGCCAGCACCTCCGGAGAGACCCAGTACTTC. Its translation: CASTSGETQYF.

CDR3 region: CASSLLADITDTQYF. The CDR3 nucleotides are TGTGCCAGCAGTCTATTAGCGGATATCACAGATACGCAGTATTTT. This rearrangement joins TRBV6-2 or TRBV6-3 to TRBJ2-3, with D maybe TRBD2 (6 bases). CDR3 length equals 15 residues. Germline loops: CDR1 MNHEY, CDR2 SVGEGT. V lost 5 bases and J 2 bases, leaving 14 bases between the germline ends.

The table lists this clone with a count of one. CDR3 region: CASSYSLDRGGYGYTF. Here the CDR3 DNA reads TGTGCCAGCAGTTACTCTCTGGACAGGGGAGGCTATGGCTACACCTTC. The chain combines TRBV6-2 or TRBV6-3 with TRBJ1-2, with 9 bases fitting TRBD1. The CDR3 contains 16 residues. V was pared by 0 bases and J by 4 bases, with 6 bases of the junction left unmatched. Germline V gene sequence: CDR1 MNHEY, CDR2 SVGEGT.

J is TRBJ1-1 and V is TRBV7-6, with 10 bases lining up with TRBD1. The ends lost 3 bases at V and 1 base at J; junction bases unmatched: 5. In germline, CDR1 is SGHVS, CDR2 FNYEAQ. This CDR3 contains 16 residues. The CDR3 spells CASSFRDRGTNTEAFF. The CDR3 nucleotides read TGTGCCAGCAGCTTCCGGGACAGGGGTACGAACACTGAAGCTTTCTTT.

This clone was seen a single time. The rearrangement joins TRBV6-6 to TRBJ1-6, with 9 nucleotides matching TRBD1. CDR1 and CDR2 from the germline V gene are MNHNY and SVGAGI (reference sequence). The CDR3 loop spans 15 amino acids. The V gene end was trimmed by 2 bases and the J gene end by 6 bases; junction bases not matched to a gene: 2. The CDR3 sequence is CASSYQGQGNSPLHF. CDR3 nucleotide sequence: TGTGCCAGCAGTTACCAGGGACAGGGTAATTCACCCCTCCACTTT.